The 21 T cell receptor beta chains below come from one sample, sequenced in a study of blood T cell repertoires in COVID-19. Some clones are missing from TCRdb's copy, which holds only in-frame ones; the method was immunoSEQ multiplex PCR. In the table there are just under 250,000 clones, around 88% of which are singletons. Specimen: PBMCs or T cells enriched from blood (not recorded which). Receptor source: a woman aged 25 to 45 who had recovered from COVID-19.

The V call is TRBV7-2, the J call TRBJ1-5; D perhaps matches TRBD1 (6 bases). V lost 5 bases and J lost 0, with 11 bases in between. There are 15 residues in the CDR3. CDR1 SGHTA and CDR2 FQGNSA come from the germline V gene. Here the CDR3 DNA reads TGTGCCAGCAGCCTACAGGGTAATAGCAATCAGCCCCAGCATTTT. This encodes CASSLQGNSNQPQHF.

The chain employs TRBV7-3 and TRBJ2-7; 11 bases map to TRBD2. CDR3 length: 14 amino acids. J lost 3 bases, V lost 5 bases, and 3 bases had no gene match. Germline V lookup: CDR1 SGHTA, CDR2 FQGTGA. The CDR3 coding sequence is TGTGCCAGCAGCCCGGGACTAGCGGACTACGAGCAGTACTTC. Amino acid sequence: CASSPGLADYEQYF.

V usage is TRBV29-1 and J usage is TRBJ2-5, with 12 bases fitting TRBD2. CDR3 length: 15 amino acids. CDR1 SQVTM and CDR2 ANQGSEA come from the germline V gene. The ends lost 6 bases at V and 4 bases at J; junction bases unmatched: 9. The CDR3 loop reads CSVLGLAGGRETQYF. For the CDR3, the DNA is TGCAGCGTCCTCGGGCTAGCGGGAGGGCGAGAGACCCAGTACTTC.

V gene TRBV7-9 combines with J gene TRBJ1-6; possible D gene TRBD1, 5 bases. This CDR3 region has 15 residues. V was cut by 5 bases and J by 9 bases, with 17 bases left in between. The germline gives CDR1 SEHNR, CDR2 FQNEAQ (reference sequence). CDR3 nucleotides: TGTGCCAGCAGCCAAAGGACCTCAAGGGGTTCACCCCTCCACTTT. Translating it yields CASSQRTSRGSPLHF.

This rearrangement joins TRBV7-9 to TRBJ1-1, with 7 positions matching TRBD1. This CDR3 comprises 16 residues. V dropped 6 bases and J dropped 7; count of bases not matched to a gene: 17. CDR1 and CDR2 (germline): SEHNR, FQNEAQ (reference sequence). CDR3 sequence reads: CASSYQTGTVPYEAFF. CDR3 sequence (DNA): TGTGCCAGCAGTTACCAAACCGGGACAGTTCCATATGAAGCTTTCTTT.

This chain joins TRBV11-2 and TRBJ1-1; D remains unclear. Trimming pared 1 base from V and 4 bases from J, leaving 13 bases between. Per germline, CDR1 SGHAT and CDR2 FQNNGV. This CDR3 region has 15 residues. The CDR3 here is CASSLAALESTEAFF. The CDR3 coding sequence is TGTGCCAGCAGCTTAGCAGCCCTAGAGAGCACTGAAGCTTTCTTT.

This chain uses TRBV28 with TRBJ1-1, with D perhaps matching TRBD1 (5 bases). V dropped 1 base and J dropped 9 bases, with 15 bases sitting between them. The length of the CDR3 is 14 residues. Germline assignment: CDR1 MDHEN and CDR2 SYDVKM. The CDR3 protein is CASSLLGDSLKAFF. The CDR3 DNA reads as TGTGCCAGCAGTTTATTGGGCGACAGCCTGAAAGCTTTCTTT.

The V and J genes are TRBV5-1 and TRBJ1-5, with D possibly being TRBD1 (6 bases). Germline V gene lookup returns CDR1 SGHRS and CDR2 YFSETQ. This CDR3 is built from 15 residues. Trimming stripped 0 bases from V and 0 bases from J, with 7 bases between. CDR3 loop: CASSLETGSNQPQHF. In DNA, the CDR3 is TGCGCCAGCAGCTTGGAGACAGGTAGCAATCAGCCCCAGCATTTT.

This chain links TRBV14 with TRBJ2-1; 10 nucleotides align to TRBD2. The CDR3 runs to 16 residues. CDR1 is SGHDN and CDR2 is FVKESK in the germline V gene. J was trimmed by 6 bases and V by 4 bases; bases with no gene match: 9. In DNA form, the CDR3 reads TGTGCCAGCAGCCTGGGAACGGGACTAGCGACCAATGAGCAGTTCTTC. Its translation: CASSLGTGLATNEQFF.

As to this clone: The sample contains more than one DNA sequence encoding this CDR3. CDR3 sequence (DNA): TGTGCCAGCTCACCAGGCCAGGACTATGGCTACACCTTC. This codes for CASSPGQDYGYTF. The V gene is TRBV18, the J gene TRBJ1-2, with D uncertain. CDR3 length: 13 amino acids. V dropped 2 bases and J dropped 3 bases, with 7 bases sitting between them. Germline loops: CDR1 KGHSH, CDR2 LQKENI.

This chain connects TRBV6-4 to TRBJ2-1, with D possibly being TRBD2 (6 bases). CDR1 MRHNA and CDR2 SNTAGT come from the germline V gene. V was pared by 0 bases and J by 5 bases, with 17 bases between. The CDR3 is 17 residues long. Here the CDR3 reads CASSDSSISGEHNEQFF. CDR3 DNA sequence: TGTGCCAGCAGTGACTCCTCAATTTCGGGAGAGCACAATGAGCAGTTCTTC.

This chain links TRBV28 with TRBJ2-3; weak D call: TRBD2 (5 bases). The V end lost 5 bases, the J end lost 6 bases, and 15 bases lay between the germline ends. In germline, CDR1 is MDHEN, CDR2 SYDVKM. The CDR3 runs to 14 residues. CDR3 in amino acids: CASSPPQLGDTQYF. The CDR3 DNA reads as TGTGCCAGCAGTCCACCACAACTAGGGGATACGCAGTATTTT.

CDR3 protein: CASSQDPGDGYTF. The CDR3 nucleotides read TGCGCCAGCAGCCAAGATCCGGGGGATGGCTACACCTTC. The rearrangement links TRBV4-3 to TRBJ1-2, with D possibly being TRBD1 (5 bases). CDR3 size: 13 residues. CDR1 LGHNA and CDR2 YSLEER come from the germline V gene. V was pared by 0 bases and J by 6 bases, with 8 bases between.

V gene TRBV4-3 combines with J gene TRBJ1-4, with D maybe TRBD1 (5 bases). V lost 0 bases, J lost 7 bases, and 12 bases lay in between. The CDR3 contains 15 residues. From germline, CDR1 is LGHNA and CDR2 YSLEER. CDR3: CASSQDLAGREKLFF. The CDR3 nucleotides read TGCGCCAGCAGCCAAGATCTCGCAGGGCGTGAAAAACTGTTTTTT.

The chain couples TRBV5-1 to TRBJ2-1; TRBD2 matches at 14 bases. The J segment lost 0 bases and the V segment lost 3 bases, leaving 5 bases of the junction unmatched. Germline lookup yields CDR1 SGHRS and CDR2 YFSETQ. The CDR3 extends over 18 amino acids. Here the CDR3 reads CASSSPGTSGSSYNEQFF. CDR3 in DNA: TGCGCCAGCAGCTCCCCCGGGACTAGCGGGAGCTCCTACAATGAGCAGTTCTTC.

The chain joins TRBV29-1 to TRBJ1-1; tentative D call: TRBD1 (6 bases). CDR1 is SQVTM and CDR2 is ANQGSEA in the germline V gene. CDR3 length: 13 amino acids. V was shortened by 6 bases and J by 3 bases, with 14 bases between the two germline ends. The CDR3 DNA reads as TGCAGCGTAGCAGGGGCGTCGGACACTGAAGCTTTCTTT. It is translated as CSVAGASDTEAFF.

The chain is built from TRBV4-3 and TRBJ1-1, with TRBD1 as a possible D gene (5 bases). Germline V gene sequence: CDR1 LGHNA, CDR2 YSLEER. The CDR3 runs to 18 residues. The V gene lost 1 base and the J gene lost 6 bases, with 24 bases spanning the gap. This CDR3 is CASSQGPPGSGTFAEAFF. CDR3 in DNA: TGCGCCAGCAGCCAAGGCCCCCCCGGGAGCGGGACGTTCGCTGAAGCTTTCTTT.

The rearrangement uses TRBV2 and TRBJ1-2; D call uncertain. Germline V CDR1 and CDR2: SNHLY, FYNNEI. Deletions cut 5 bases from V and 4 bases from J, with 17 bases between. This CDR3 is 15 amino acids long. CDR3 nucleotide sequence: TGTGCCAGCAGTTCGGAAACCCGTAGCGGCTATGGCTACACCTTC. Amino acids: CASSSETRSGYGYTF.

This sequence joins TRBV4-2 and TRBJ2-7; 10 bases are a match to TRBD2. The J segment lost 4 bases and the V segment lost 0 bases, leaving 9 bases of the junction unmatched. This CDR3 is 17 amino acids long. Per the germline V gene, CDR1 is LGHNA and CDR2 is YNFKEQ. CDR3 DNA sequence: TGTGCCAGCAGCCAAGAGTTGGTGTCTAGCGGGAGTTACGAGCAGTACTTC. Amino acid sequence: CASSQELVSSGSYEQYF.

This rearrangement joins TRBV28 to TRBJ1-2; unclear D gene. V gave up 4 bases and J gave up 3 bases, with 12 bases separating them. The CDR3 extends over 14 amino acids. The germline CDR1 and CDR2 sequences are MDHEN and SYDVKM. The CDR3 region has the DNA TGTGCCAGCAGTTCCACCGGGGTCTACTATGGCTACACCTTC. It specifies CASSSTGVYYGYTF.

The chain recombines TRBV28 with TRBJ2-2; D possibly corresponds to TRBD1 (6 bases). The CDR3 has 19 residues. V lost 4 bases, J lost 6 bases, and 27 bases lay in between. CDR1 and CDR2 from the germline V gene are MDHEN and SYDVKM. Here the CDR3 DNA reads TGTGCCAGCAGTTCTCGGACCATCCGTACAGGGTTTCGGCCCGGGGAGCTGTTTTTT. Translation: CASSSRTIRTGFRPGELFF.